The clone carrying this T cell receptor beta chain was counted between two and nine times. The data belong to a study of shared clonotypes between healthy human individuals. Study as a whole: Per donor, CD8 memory used one plate, CD8 naive used two, CD4 memory used three and CD4 naive used three.

Germline V gene lookup returns CDR1 LNHDA and CDR2 SQIVND (reference sequence). The CDR3 sequence is 15 residues long. Germline trimming cut 4 bases from V and 7 bases from J; bases unmatched to any gene: 4. The protocol was immunoSEQ multiplex PCR, while the TCRdb copy is restricted to in-frame clones and leaves out a portion. The repertoire holds nearly 750,000 clones, with 72% as singletons. The chain is built from TRBV19 and TRBJ2-1, with 13 positions matching TRBD2. The receptor's source is a woman in her 30s in good health. The sequencing sample was made of memory CD4+ T cells sorted from blood. Noted subset: CD45RA-negative fraction. The CDR3 DNA reads as TGTGCCAGTAGTACGACGGGACTAGCGGGAAATGAGCAGTTCTTC. Its translation is CASSTTGLAGNEQFF.